Listed below are T cell receptor beta chains from one sample, sequenced in a study of cytomegalovirus exposure and HLA in healthy donors. Sequenced by immunoSEQ multiplex PCR; TCRdb stores in-frame clones only, minus some. The table has about 200,000 clones, 70% to 85% seen once. Sequencing was done on a sample of PBMCs. The receptor set was obtained from a boy aged 2 to 10 in good health and CMV-seronegative. Each CDR3 is given with its conserved first and last residue. D genes are given only for firm matches. Size is stated for part of the rows, as once, few or many counts, or as a class when the clone is expanded.

TRBV7-3	-	TRBD2	TRBJ2-3	CASSLGTSYTDTQYF	TGTGCCAGCAGCCTCGGGACTAGTTACACAGATACGCAGTATTTT
TRBV11-2	-	-	TRBJ2-7	CASSRASGALEQYF	TGTGCCAGCTCCAGGGCTAGTGGAGCTCTCGAGCAGTACTTC
TRBV30	-	-	TRBJ1-2	CAWRTGYYGYTF	TGTGCCTGGAGAACAGGGTACTATGGCTACACCTTC
TRBV18	-	TRBD2	TRBJ2-1	CASSPGTSGNEQFF	TGTGCCAGCTCACCCGGGACTAGCGGTAATGAGCAGTTCTTC
TRBV2	-	TRBD2	TRBJ2-7	CASRPGLAARRTYEQYF	TGTGCCAGCAGGCCGGGACTAGCGGCCCGACGTACCTACGAGCAGTACTTC
TRBV2	-	TRBD1	TRBJ2-7	CASGGTGYEQYF	TGTGCCAGCGGGGGGACAGGGTACGAGCAGTACTTC
TRBV7-6	-	TRBD1	TRBJ1-2	CASSSGTGAGYTF	TGTGCCAGCAGCTCCGGGACAGGGGCCGGCTACACCTTC
TRBV10-3	once	TRBD1	TRBJ1-3	CAIRTQGAGNTIYF	TGTGCCATCAGGACACAGGGGGCTGGAAACACCATATATTTT
TRBV10-3	-	TRBD1	TRBJ1-3	CAIRAGGDSGNTIYF	TGTGCCATCAGGGCAGGGGGCGATTCTGGAAACACCATATATTTT
TRBV10-3	-	TRBD1	TRBJ2-2	CAISTPGQGMVGELFF	TGTGCCATCAGTACACCGGGACAGGGGATGGTCGGGGAGCTGTTTTTT
TRBV11-2	-	-	TRBJ1-2	CASSLRQAYNYGYTF	TGTGCCAGCAGCTTACGACAGGCATACAACTATGGCTACACCTTC
TRBV10-3	-	TRBD1	TRBJ2-3	CAISESRGTGVSDTQYF	TGTGCCATCAGTGAGTCACGCGGGACAGGGGTATCGGATACGCAGTATTTT
TRBV7-6	-	TRBD1	TRBJ1-4	CASSPKRQGTNEKLFF	TGTGCCAGCAGCCCCAAGCGACAGGGCACTAATGAAAAACTGTTTTTT
TRBV7-8	-	-	TRBJ2-5	CASSFAGGETQYF	TGTGCCAGCAGCTTCGCAGGGGGGGAGACCCAGTACTTC
TRBV5-5	few	-	TRBJ2-3	CASSDLDRFSTDTQYF	TGTGCCAGCAGCGACCTAGACCGTTTCTCCACAGATACGCAGTATTTT
TRBV4-3	few	TRBD1	TRBJ1-5	CASSQEQGSRQPQHF	TGCGCCAGCAGCCAGGAACAGGGGTCGCGGCAGCCCCAGCATTTT
TRBV7-9	-	TRBD2	TRBJ2-7	CASSRLGSSGGDYEQYF	TGTGCCAGCAGCCGCTTAGGGTCTAGCGGGGGAGACTACGAGCAGTACTTC
TRBV9	-	TRBD1	TRBJ2-5	CASSVDRGQETQYF	TGTGCCAGCAGCGTCGACAGGGGCCAAGAGACCCAGTACTTC
TRBV4-3	-	-	TRBJ1-2	CASSQQGMHGYTF	TGCGCCAGCAGCCAACAGGGGATGCATGGCTACACCTTC
TRBV30	-	TRBD1	TRBJ1-2	CAWGDPGQGYYGYTF	TGTGCCTGGGGAGATCCGGGACAGGGGTACTATGGCTACACCTTC
TRBV7-9	once	TRBD1	TRBJ1-2	CATGQGIDGYTF	TGTGCCACCGGACAGGGAATTGATGGTTACACCTTC
TRBV19	-	-	TRBJ1-1	CASSIVGTENTEAFF	TGTGCCAGTAGTATAGTGGGCACAGAGAACACTGAAGCTTTCTTT
TRBV7-2	few	TRBD2	TRBJ2-1	CASSLSGGAYNEQFF	TGTGCCAGCAGCTTAAGCGGGGGGGCCTACAATGAGCAGTTCTTC
TRBV29-1	-	TRBD1	TRBJ1-2	CSVYSSGQGGNYGYTF	TGCAGCGTTTACTCGTCTGGACAGGGGGGTAACTATGGCTACACCTTC
TRBV7-2	-	-	TRBJ2-7	CASSLAGTNRNYEQYF	TGTGCCAGCAGCTTAGCGGGGACAAACCGTAATTACGAGCAGTACTTC